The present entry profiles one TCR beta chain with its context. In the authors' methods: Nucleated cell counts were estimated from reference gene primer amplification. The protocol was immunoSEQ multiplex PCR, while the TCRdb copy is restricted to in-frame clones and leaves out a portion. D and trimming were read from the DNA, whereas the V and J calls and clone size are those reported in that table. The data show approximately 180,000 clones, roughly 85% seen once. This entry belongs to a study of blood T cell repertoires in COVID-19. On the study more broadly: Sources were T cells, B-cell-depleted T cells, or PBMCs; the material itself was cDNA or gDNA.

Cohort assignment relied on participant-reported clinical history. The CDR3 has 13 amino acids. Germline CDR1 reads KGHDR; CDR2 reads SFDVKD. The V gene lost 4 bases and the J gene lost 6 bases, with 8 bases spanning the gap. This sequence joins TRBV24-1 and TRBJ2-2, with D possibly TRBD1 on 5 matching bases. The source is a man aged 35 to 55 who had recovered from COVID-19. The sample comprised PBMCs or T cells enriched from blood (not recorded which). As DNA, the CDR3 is TGTGCCACCAGTGAGCCAGGGTCCGGGGAGCTGTTTTTT. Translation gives CATSEPGSGELFF.